Sequencing of this TCR beta chain was carried out in a study of T cell responses to AZD1222 COVID-19 vaccine. General study points: Baseline seropositivity characterized only six AZD1222 recipients. Nearly half of the spike-specific TCRs reportedly recognize variant regions that carry no mutations.

Concerning this clone: Its cognate antigen is unknown.

The germline V gene encodes CDR1 LNHDA and CDR2 SQIVND (reference sequence). CDR3 length equals 15 residues. Trimming took 6 bases from V and 4 from J; bases not matched to a gene: 8. The assay was immunoSEQ multiplex PCR, and TCRdb's table has in-frame clones only and misses some. The sample holds roughly 90,000 clones; 86% are singletons and the top ten take roughly 6%. Sample: peripheral blood, taken on day 0 of AZD1222 vaccination. This chain links TRBV19 with TRBJ1-5; 8 positions agree with TRBD1. This TCR was recovered from an adult in good health. The chain's CDR3 is CASSLGTGKNQPQHF. The CDR3 DNA follows: TGTGCCAGTAGCCTAGGGACAGGAAAAAATCAGCCCCAGCATTTT.